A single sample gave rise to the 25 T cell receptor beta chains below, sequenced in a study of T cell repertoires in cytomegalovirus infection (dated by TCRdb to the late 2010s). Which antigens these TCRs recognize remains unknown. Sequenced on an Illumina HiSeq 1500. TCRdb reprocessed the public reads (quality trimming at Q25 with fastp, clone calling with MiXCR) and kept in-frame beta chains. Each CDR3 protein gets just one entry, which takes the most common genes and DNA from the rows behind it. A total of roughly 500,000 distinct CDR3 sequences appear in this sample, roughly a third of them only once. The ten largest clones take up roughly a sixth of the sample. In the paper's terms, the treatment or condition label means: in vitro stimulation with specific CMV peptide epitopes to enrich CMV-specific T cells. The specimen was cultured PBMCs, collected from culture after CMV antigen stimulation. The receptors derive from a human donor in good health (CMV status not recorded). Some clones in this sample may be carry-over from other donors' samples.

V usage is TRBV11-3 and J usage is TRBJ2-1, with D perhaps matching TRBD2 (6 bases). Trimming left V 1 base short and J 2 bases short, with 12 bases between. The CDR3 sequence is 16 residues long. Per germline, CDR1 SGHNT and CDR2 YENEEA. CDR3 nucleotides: TGTGCCAGCAGCTTAGGAGGAGCGGGCACCTACAATGAGCAGTTCTTC. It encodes CASSLGGAGTYNEQFF. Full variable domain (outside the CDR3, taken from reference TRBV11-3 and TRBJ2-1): EAGVVQSPRYKIIEKKQPVAFWCNPISGHNTLYWYLQNLGQGPELLIRYENEEAVDDSQLPKDRFSAERLKGVDSTLKIQPAELGDSAVYLCASSLGGAGTYNEQFFGPGTRLTVL.

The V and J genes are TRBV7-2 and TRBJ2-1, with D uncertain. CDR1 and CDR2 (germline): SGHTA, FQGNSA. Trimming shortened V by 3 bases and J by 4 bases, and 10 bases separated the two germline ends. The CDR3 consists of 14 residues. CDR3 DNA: TGTGCCAGCAGCTTGCGGACCGCATACAATGAGCAGTTCTTC. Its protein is CASSLRTAYNEQFF.

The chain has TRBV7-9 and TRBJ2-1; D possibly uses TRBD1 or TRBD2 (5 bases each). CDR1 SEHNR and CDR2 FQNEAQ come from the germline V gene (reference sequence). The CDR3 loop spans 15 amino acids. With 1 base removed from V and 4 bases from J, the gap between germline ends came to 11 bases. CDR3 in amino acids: CASSLVGTHYNEQFF. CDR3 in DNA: TGTGCCAGCAGCTTAGTGGGGACGCATTACAATGAGCAGTTCTTC.

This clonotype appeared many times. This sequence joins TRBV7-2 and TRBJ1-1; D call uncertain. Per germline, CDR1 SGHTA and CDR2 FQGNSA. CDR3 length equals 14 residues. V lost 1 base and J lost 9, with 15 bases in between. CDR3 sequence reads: CASSLDTPLGKAFF. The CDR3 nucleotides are TGTGCCAGCAGCTTAGACACCCCATTAGGAAAAGCTTTCTTT.

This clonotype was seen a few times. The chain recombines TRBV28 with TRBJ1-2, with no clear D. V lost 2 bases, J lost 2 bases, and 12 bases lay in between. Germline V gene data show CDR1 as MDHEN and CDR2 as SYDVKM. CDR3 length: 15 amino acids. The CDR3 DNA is TGTGCCAGCAGTTTAGCGACGGGAGTAAACTATGGCTACACCTTC. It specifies CASSLATGVNYGYTF.

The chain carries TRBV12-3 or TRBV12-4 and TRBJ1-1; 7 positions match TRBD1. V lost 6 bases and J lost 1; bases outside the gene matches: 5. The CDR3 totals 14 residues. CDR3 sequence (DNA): TGTGCCAGCAGAAACAGGGGTGGGAACACTGAAGCTTTCTTT. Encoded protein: CASRNRGGNTEAFF.

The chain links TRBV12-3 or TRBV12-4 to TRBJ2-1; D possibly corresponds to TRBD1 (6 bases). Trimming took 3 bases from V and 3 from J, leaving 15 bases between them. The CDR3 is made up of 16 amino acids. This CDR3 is CASSFSTGSVYNEQFF. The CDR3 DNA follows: TGTGCCAGCAGTTTTTCGACAGGATCGGTCTACAATGAGCAGTTCTTC.

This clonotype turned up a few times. CDR3 sequence: CASTTGGRTEAFF. The CDR3 DNA reads as TGTGCCAGCACAACAGGGGGAAGGACTGAAGCTTTCTTT. The chain links TRBV12-3 or TRBV12-4 to TRBJ1-1, with TRBD1 identical over 8 bases. CDR3 length equals 13 residues. Unmatched junction bases numbered 6, after V lost 7 bases and J lost 5 bases.

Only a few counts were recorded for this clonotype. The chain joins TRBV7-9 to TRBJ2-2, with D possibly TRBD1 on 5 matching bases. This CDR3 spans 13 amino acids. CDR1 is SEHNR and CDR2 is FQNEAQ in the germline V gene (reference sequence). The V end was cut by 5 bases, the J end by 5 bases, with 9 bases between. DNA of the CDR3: TGTGCCAGCAGCCAACAGGAAACCGGGGAGCTGTTTTTT. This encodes CASSQQETGELFF.

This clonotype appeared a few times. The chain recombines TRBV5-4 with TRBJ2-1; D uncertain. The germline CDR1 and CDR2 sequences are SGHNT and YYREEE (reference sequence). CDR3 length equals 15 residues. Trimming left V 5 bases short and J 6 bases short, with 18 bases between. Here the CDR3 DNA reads TGTGCCAGCAGTGGGTGGAACGCCGGTACCAATGAGCAGTTCTTC. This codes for CASSGWNAGTNEQFF.

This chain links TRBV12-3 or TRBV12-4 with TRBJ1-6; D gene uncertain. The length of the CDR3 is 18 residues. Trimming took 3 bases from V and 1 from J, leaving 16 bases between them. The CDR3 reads CASSFSGRERSYNSPLHF. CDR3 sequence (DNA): TGTGCCAGCAGTTTTTCAGGTCGCGAGAGGTCCTATAATTCACCCCTCCACTTT.

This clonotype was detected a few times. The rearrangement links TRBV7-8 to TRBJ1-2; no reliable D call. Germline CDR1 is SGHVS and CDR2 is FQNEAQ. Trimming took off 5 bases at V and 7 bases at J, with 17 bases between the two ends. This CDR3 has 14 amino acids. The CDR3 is CASSAPNSAAGYTF. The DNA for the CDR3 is TGTGCCAGCAGCGCTCCAAACTCAGCGGCTGGCTACACCTTC. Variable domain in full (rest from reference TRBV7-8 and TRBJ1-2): GAGVSQSPRYKVAKRGQDVALRCDPISGHVSLFWYQQALGQGPEFLTYFQNEAQLDKSGLPSDRFFAERPEGSVSTLKIQRTQQEDSAVYLCASSAPNSAAGYTFGSGTRLTVV.

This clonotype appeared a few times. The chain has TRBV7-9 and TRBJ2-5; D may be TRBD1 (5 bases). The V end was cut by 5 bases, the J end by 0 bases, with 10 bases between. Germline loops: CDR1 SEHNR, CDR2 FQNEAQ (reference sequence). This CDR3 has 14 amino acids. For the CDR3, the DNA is TGTGCCAGCAGCATCGGACAAGACCAAGAGACCCAGTACTTC. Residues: CASSIGQDQETQYF.

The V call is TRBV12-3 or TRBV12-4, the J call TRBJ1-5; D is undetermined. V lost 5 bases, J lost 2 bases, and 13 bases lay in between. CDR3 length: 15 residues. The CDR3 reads CASSHTPAGNQPQHF. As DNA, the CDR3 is TGTGCCAGCAGTCACACCCCCGCAGGCAATCAGCCCCAGCATTTT.

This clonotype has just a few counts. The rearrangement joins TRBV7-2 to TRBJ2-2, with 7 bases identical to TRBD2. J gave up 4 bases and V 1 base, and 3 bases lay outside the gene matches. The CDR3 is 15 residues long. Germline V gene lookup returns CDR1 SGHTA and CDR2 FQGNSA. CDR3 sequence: CASSLGSGTTGELFF. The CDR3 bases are TGTGCCAGCAGCTTAGGCAGCGGGACCACCGGGGAGCTGTTTTTT.

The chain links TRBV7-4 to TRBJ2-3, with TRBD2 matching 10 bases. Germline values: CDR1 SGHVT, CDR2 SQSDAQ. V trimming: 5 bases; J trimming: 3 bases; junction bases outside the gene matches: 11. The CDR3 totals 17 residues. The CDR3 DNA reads TGTGCCAGCAGCCGTGCCCGGACTAGCGGAAGGACAGATACGCAGTATTTT. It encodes CASSRARTSGRTDTQYF.

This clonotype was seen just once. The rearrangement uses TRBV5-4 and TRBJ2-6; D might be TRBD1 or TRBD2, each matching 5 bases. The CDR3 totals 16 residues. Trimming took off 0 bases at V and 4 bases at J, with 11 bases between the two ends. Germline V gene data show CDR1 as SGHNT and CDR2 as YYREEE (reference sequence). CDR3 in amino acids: CASSLGGASGANVLTF. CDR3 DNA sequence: TGTGCCAGCAGCTTGGGAGGGGCCTCGGGGGCCAACGTCCTGACTTTC.

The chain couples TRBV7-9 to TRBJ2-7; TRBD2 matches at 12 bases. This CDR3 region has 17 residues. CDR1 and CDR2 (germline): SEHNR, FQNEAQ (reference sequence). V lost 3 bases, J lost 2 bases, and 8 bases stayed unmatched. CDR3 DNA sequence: TGTGCCAGCAGCTTCGCTAGCGGGAGGGCCAACGCCTACGAGCAGTACTTC. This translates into CASSFASGRANAYEQYF.

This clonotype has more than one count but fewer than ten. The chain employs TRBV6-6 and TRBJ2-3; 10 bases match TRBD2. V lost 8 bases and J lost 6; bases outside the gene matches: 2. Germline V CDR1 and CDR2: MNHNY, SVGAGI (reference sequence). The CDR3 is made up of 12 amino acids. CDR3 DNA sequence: TGTGCCAGCGGTAGCGGGAGGGATACGCAGTATTTT. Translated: CASGSGRDTQYF.

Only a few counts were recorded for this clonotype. For the CDR3, the DNA is TGTGCCAGCAGTTTAGATCCTAGCGGGGTCTACGAGCAGTACTTC. Translated: CASSLDPSGVYEQYF. V and J are TRBV28 and TRBJ2-7; 9 bases are a match to TRBD2. V trimming: 2 bases; J trimming: 3 bases; junction bases outside the gene matches: 5. The germline V gene has CDR1 MDHEN and CDR2 SYDVKM. The CDR3 is 15 residues long.

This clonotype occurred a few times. The CDR3 sequence is CASSLGLAGDSGETQYF. The CDR3 bases are TGTGCCAGCAGCCTAGGACTAGCGGGAGATTCTGGGGAGACCCAGTACTTC. The rearrangement joins TRBV5-8 to TRBJ2-5, with 13 bases aligning to TRBD2. Germline CDR1 reads SGHTS; CDR2 reads YDEGEE. Losses at the gene ends were 4 bases for V and 5 bases for J; bases not matched to a gene: 11. The CDR3 contains 17 residues.

CDR3 protein: CASSLGFATDTQYF. The CDR3 region has the DNA TGTGCCAGCAGTTTGGGGTTTGCCACAGATACGCAGTATTTT. The chain recombines TRBV12-3 or TRBV12-4 with TRBJ2-3; unclear D gene. The CDR3 contains 14 residues. The V end lost 3 bases, the J end lost 2 bases, and 9 bases lay between the germline ends.

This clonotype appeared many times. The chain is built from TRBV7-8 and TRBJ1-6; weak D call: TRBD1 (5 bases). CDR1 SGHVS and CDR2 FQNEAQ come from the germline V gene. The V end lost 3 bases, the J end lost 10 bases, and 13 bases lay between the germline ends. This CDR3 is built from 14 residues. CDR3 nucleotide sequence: TGTGCCAGCAGCTTGGGGGGAGTAGGATCACCCCTCCACTTT. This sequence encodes CASSLGGVGSPLHF.

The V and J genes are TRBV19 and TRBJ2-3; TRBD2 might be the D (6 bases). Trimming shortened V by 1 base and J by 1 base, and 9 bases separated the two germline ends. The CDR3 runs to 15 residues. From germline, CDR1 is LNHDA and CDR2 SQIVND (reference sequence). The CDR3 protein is CASSIGGGRTDTQYF. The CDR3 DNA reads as TGTGCCAGTAGTATAGGGGGAGGCCGCACAGATACGCAGTATTTT.

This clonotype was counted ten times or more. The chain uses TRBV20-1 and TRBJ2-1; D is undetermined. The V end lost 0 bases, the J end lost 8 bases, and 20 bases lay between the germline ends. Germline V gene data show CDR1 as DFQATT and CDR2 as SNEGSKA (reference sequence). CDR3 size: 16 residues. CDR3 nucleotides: TGCAGTGCTAGAGATATGTTGGGGTTGAGTTATGATGAGCAGTTCTTC. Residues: CSARDMLGLSYDEQFF.